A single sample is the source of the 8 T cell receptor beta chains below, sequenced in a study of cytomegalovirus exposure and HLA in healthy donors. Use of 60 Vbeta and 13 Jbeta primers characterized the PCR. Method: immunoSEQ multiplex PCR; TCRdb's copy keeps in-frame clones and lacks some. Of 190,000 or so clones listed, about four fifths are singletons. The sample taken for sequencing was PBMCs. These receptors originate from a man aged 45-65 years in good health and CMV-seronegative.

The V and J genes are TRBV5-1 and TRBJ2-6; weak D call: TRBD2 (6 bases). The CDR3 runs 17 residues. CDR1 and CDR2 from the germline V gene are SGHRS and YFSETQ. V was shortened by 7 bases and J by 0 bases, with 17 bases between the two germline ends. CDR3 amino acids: CASGGTGLNSGANVLTF. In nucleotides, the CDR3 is TGCGCCAGCGGAGGGACGGGTCTTAACTCTGGGGCCAACGTCCTGACTTTC.

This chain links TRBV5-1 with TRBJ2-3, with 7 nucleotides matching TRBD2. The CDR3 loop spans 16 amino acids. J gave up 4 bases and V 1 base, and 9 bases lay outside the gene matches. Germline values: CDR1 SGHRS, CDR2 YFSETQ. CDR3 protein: CASSLPVTAGADTQYF. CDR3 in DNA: TGCGCCAGCAGCTTGCCGGTTACCGCGGGAGCAGATACGCAGTATTTT. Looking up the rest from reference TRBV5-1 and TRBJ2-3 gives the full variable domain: KAGVTQTPRYLIKTRGQQVTLSCSPISGHRSVSWYQQTPGQGLQFLFEYFSETQRNKGNFPGRFSGRQFSNSRSEMNVSTLELGDSALYLCASSLPVTAGADTQYFGPGTRLTVL.

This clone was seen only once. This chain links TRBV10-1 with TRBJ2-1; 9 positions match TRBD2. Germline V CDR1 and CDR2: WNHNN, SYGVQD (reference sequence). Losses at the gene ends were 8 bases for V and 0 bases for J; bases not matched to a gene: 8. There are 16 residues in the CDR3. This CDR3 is CASSTFSGSSYNEQFF. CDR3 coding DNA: TGCGCCAGCTCCACCTTTAGCGGGAGCTCCTACAATGAGCAGTTCTTC.

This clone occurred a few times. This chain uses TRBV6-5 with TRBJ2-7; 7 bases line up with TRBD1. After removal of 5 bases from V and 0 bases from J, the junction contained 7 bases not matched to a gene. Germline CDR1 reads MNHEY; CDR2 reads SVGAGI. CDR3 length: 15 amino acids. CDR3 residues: CASSRKTGPSYEQYF. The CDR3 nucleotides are TGTGCCAGCAGTCGAAAGACAGGGCCCTCCTACGAGCAGTACTTC.

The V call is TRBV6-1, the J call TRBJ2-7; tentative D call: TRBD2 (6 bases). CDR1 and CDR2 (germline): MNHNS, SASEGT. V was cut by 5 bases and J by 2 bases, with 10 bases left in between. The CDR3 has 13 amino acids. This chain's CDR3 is CASSTSFAYEQYF. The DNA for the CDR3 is TGTGCCAGCAGTACTAGCTTCGCCTACGAGCAGTACTTC.

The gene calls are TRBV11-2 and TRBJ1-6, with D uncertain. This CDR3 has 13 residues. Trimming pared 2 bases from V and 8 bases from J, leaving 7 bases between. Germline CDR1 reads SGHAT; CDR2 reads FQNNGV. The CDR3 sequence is CASSLNIDSPLHF. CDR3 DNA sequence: TGTGCCAGCAGCTTAAATATTGATTCACCCCTCCACTTT.

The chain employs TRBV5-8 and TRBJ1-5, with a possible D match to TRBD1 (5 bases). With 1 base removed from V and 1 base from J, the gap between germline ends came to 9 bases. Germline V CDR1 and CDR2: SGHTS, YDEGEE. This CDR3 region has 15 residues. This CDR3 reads CASSLPGISNQPQHF. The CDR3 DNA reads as TGTGCCAGCAGCTTGCCAGGGATAAGCAATCAGCCCCAGCATTTT.

This CDR3 is CASSSPQGNYGYTF. CDR3 coding DNA: TGCGCCAGCAGCTCCCCACAGGGGAACTATGGCTACACCTTC. V usage is TRBV5-1 and J usage is TRBJ1-2; 7 bases are shared with TRBD1. With 3 bases clipped from V and 2 bases from J, the junction kept 4 bases outside the gene matches. The CDR3 is 14 amino acids. CDR1 is SGHRS, CDR2 YFSETQ, per germline.